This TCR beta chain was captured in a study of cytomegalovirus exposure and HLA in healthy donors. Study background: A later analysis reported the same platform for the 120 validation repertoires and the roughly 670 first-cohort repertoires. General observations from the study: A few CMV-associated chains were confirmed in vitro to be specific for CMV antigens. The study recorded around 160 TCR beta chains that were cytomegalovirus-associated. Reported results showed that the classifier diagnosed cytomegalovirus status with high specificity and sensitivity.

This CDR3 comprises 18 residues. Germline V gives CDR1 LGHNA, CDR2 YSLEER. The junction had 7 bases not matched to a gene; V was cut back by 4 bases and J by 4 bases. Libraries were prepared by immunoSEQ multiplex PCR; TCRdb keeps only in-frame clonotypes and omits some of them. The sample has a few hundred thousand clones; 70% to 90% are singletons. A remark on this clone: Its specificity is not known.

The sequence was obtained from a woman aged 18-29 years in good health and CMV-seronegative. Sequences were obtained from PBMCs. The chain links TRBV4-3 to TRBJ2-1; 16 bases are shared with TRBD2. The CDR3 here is CASSPGTSGRGGYNEQFF. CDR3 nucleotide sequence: TGCGCCAGCAGCCCAGGGACTAGCGGGAGGGGGGGTTACAATGAGCAGTTCTTC.